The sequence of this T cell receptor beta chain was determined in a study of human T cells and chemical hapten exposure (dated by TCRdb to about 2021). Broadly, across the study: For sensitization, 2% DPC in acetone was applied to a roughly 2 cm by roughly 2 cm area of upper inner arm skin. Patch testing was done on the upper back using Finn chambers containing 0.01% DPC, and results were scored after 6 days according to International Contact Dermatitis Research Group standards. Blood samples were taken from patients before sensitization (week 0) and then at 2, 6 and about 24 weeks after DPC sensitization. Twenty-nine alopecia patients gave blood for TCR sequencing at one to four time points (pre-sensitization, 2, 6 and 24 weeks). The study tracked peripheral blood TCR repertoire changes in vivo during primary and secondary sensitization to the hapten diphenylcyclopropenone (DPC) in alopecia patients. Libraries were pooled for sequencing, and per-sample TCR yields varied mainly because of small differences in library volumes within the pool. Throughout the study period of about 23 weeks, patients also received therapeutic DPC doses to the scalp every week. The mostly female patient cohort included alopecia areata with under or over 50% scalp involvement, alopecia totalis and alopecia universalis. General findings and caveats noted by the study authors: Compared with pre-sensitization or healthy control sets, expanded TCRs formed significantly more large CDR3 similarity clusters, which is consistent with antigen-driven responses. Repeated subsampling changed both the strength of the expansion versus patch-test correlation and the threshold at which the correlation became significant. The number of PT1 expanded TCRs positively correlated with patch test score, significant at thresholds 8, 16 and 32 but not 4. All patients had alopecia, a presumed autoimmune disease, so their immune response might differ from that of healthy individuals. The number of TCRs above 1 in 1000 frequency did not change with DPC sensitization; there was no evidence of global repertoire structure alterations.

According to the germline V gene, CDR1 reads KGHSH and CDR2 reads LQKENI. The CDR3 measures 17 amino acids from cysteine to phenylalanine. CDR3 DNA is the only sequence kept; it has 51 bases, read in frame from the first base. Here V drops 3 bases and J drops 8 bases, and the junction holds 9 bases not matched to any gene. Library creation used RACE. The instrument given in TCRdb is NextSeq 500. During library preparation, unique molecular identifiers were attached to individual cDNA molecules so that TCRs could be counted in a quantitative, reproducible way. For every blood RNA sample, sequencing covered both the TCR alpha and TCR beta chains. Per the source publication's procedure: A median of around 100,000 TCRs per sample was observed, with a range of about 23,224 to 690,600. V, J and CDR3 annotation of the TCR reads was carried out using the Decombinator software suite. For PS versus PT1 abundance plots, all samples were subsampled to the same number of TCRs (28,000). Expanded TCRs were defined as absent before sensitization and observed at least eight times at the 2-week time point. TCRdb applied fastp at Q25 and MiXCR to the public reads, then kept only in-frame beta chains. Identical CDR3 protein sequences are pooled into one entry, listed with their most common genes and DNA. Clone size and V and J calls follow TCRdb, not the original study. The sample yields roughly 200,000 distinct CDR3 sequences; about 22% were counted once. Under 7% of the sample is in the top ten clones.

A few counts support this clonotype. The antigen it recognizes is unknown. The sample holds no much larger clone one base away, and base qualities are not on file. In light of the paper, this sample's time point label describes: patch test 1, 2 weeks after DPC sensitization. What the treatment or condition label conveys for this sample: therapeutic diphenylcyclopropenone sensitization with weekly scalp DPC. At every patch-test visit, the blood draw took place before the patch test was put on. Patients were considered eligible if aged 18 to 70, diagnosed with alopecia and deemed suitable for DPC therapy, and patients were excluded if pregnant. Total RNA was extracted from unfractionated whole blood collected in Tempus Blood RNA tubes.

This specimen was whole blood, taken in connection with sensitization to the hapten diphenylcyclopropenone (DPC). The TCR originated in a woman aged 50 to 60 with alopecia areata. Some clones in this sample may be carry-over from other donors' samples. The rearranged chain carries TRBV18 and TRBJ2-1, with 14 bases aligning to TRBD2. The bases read TGTGCCAGCTCACCCGGGACTAGCGGGAGACTGAGCGATGAGCAGTTCTTC. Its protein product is CASSPGTSGRLSDEQFF.